This is a list of T cell receptor beta chains from one sample in a study of vaccination effects on CD4 cells after COVID-19. The assay was immunoSEQ multiplex PCR, and TCRdb's table has in-frame clones only and misses some. This sample carries more than 20,000 clones, roughly two thirds of them seen once, and the ten largest clones take about 17%. Their antigens are not known. Specimen: CD4+ T cells from PBMCs cultured with SARS-CoV-2 spike peptides, collected before COVID-19 vaccination. These receptors all stem from a human donor who had a prior SARS-CoV-2 infection. CDR3s include the opening cysteine and the closing phenylalanine or tryptophan. The D gene is left open where the match is weak. Some rows mark clone size as missing; the rest say once, few, many or name a class of expanded clone.

clone_size j_call v_call d_call cdr3_aa cdr3_nt
NA TRBJ1-1 TRBV18 NA CASSYRATEAFF TGTGCCAGCTCATACCGGGCCACTGAAGCTTTCTTT
NA TRBJ2-1 TRBV14 NA CASSQAVPPNFYNEQFF TGTGCCAGCAGCCAAGCGGTCCCCCCAAATTTTTACAATGAGCAGTTCTTC
once TRBJ2-7 TRBV14 NA CASSQSFGQLYEQYF TGTGCCAGCAGCCAAAGCTTCGGACAGCTCTACGAGCAGTACTTC
NA TRBJ2-5 TRBV15 TRBD2 CATSRGVAGAGGETQYF TGTGCCACCAGCAGAGGAGTAGCGGGAGCAGGAGGAGAGACCCAGTACTTC
few TRBJ1-2 TRBV3-1/TRBV3-2 TRBD1 CASSYGQGGWGYGYTF TGTGCCAGCAGCTACGGACAGGGAGGTTGGGGCTATGGCTACACCTTC
NA TRBJ2-7 TRBV10-3 TRBD1 CAISGTGQGAYEQYF TGTGCCATCAGTGGTACGGGACAGGGGGCATACGAGCAGTACTTC
NA TRBJ2-2 TRBV6-5 TRBD1 CASRLQGVNTGELFF TGTGCCAGCAGGTTACAGGGGGTGAACACCGGGGAGCTGTTTTTT
NA TRBJ2-7 TRBV11-2 NA CASSRQTYEQYF TGTGCCAGCAGCCGCCAAACCTACGAGCAGTACTTC
few TRBJ1-3 TRBV19 NA CASSIRTDLYSGNTIYF TGTGCCAGTAGTATCAGGACAGATCTTTACTCTGGAAACACCATATATTTT
NA TRBJ2-2 TRBV25-1 TRBD2 CASSELGTGGTGELFF TGTGCCAGCAGTGAATTAGGGACGGGGGGCACCGGGGAGCTGTTTTTT
NA TRBJ2-3 TRBV6-6 NA CASSSTADTQYF TGTGCCAGCAGTTCGACGGCAGATACGCAGTATTTT
once TRBJ2-2 TRBV4-3 NA CASSQDPVTGELFF TGCGCCAGCAGCCAAGATCCGGTGACCGGGGAGCTGTTTTTT
NA TRBJ1-2 TRBV20-1 NA CSARDGGVGTF TGCAGTGCTAGAGATGGAGGGGTGGGGACCTTC
NA TRBJ1-5 TRBV12-3/TRBV12-4 NA CASSASIGQPQHF TGTGCCAGCAGTGCCTCGATAGGGCAGCCCCAGCATTTT
NA TRBJ1-1 TRBV7-9 NA CASSYLNTEAFF TGTGCCAGCAGTTATCTGAACACTGAAGCTTTCTTT
NA TRBJ1-6 TRBV2 TRBD1 CASSVGQGTNSPLHF TGTGCCAGCAGTGTGGGACAGGGCACAAATTCACCCCTCCACTTT
NA TRBJ2-7 TRBV4-2 NA CASSQAGTDSYEQYF TGTGCCAGCAGCCAAGCCGGGACGGACTCCTACGAGCAGTACTTC
large TRBJ2-7 TRBV15 NA CATSTRMGEQYF TGTGCCACCAGCACAAGGATGGGCGAGCAGTACTTC
NA TRBJ1-5 TRBV6-5 NA CASSRGGGQPQHF TGTGCCAGCAGTCGGGGCGGCGGACAGCCCCAGCATTTT
NA TRBJ2-7 TRBV7-5 NA CARSLEKKLGGAYEQYF TGTGCCAGAAGCTTAGAAAAAAAGTTGGGCGGTGCCTACGAGCAGTACTTC
few TRBJ2-7 TRBV18 TRBD2 CASSPRAGGSSEYF TGTGCCAGCTCACCAAGGGCGGGAGGCTCTTCCGAGTACTTC
NA TRBJ2-3 TRBV11-1 TRBD1 CASSSDRAEDTQYF TGTGCCAGCAGCTCGGACAGGGCTGAAGATACGCAGTATTTT
NA TRBJ1-2 TRBV11-3 TRBD1 CASSFSGGSFLGYTF TGTGCCAGCAGCTTTTCAGGGGGCTCCTTCTTAGGCTACACCTTC
medium-sized TRBJ2-5 TRBV6-5 TRBD2 CASSFSGSGETQYF TGTGCCAGCAGTTTCAGCGGGAGCGGCGAGACCCAGTACTTC
NA TRBJ2-5 TRBV7-9 TRBD2 CASSLTSGETQYF TGTGCCAGCAGCCTGACTAGCGGGGAGACCCAGTACTTC
few TRBJ2-7 TRBV6-2/TRBV6-3 NA CASSYSGWVYEQYF TGTGCCAGCAGTTACTCAGGGTGGGTCTACGAGCAGTACTTC
few TRBJ2-2 TRBV5-1 TRBD1 CASSLDRGLSTGELFF TGCGCCAGCAGCTTGGATAGGGGGCTTAGCACCGGGGAGCTGTTTTTT
few TRBJ1-5 TRBV7-2 NA CASSLFGVNQPQHF TGTGCCAGCAGCTTATTCGGGGTCAATCAGCCCCAGCATTTT
NA TRBJ2-3 TRBV10-3 TRBD2 CAIRQSGTSGSSTDTQYF TGTGCCATCAGGCAATCCGGGACTAGCGGGAGTAGCACAGATACGCAGTATTTT
NA TRBJ1-4 TRBV20-1 NA CSASWRTTNEKLFF TGCAGTGCTAGTTGGAGGACAACTAATGAAAAACTGTTTTTT
NA TRBJ2-7 TRBV18 TRBD1 CASSLPTGQPPYEQYF TGTGCCAGCTCACTGCCTACGGGACAGCCACCCTACGAGCAGTACTTC
NA TRBJ1-1 TRBV20-1 NA CSARSTGEAFF TGCAGTGCTAGATCAACAGGGGAAGCTTTCTTT
few TRBJ2-7 TRBV13 NA CASSLSRNSYEQYF TGTGCCAGCAGCTTATCCAGAAACTCCTACGAGCAGTACTTC
medium-sized TRBJ1-1 TRBV7-9 NA CASSLVGGPNTEAFF TGTGCCAGCAGCTTAGTGGGGGGCCCGAACACTGAAGCTTTCTTT
NA TRBJ2-7 TRBV5-1 NA CASSFLGGDSYEQYF TGCGCCAGCAGCTTTTTAGGGGGGGACTCCTACGAGCAGTACTTC
NA TRBJ2-1 TRBV7-3 TRBD2 CASSFQGGSGSGEQFF TGTGCCAGCAGCTTCCAAGGGGGTAGCGGGAGCGGTGAGCAGTTCTTC
NA TRBJ2-1 TRBV7-9 NA CASSFMGTRGNEQFF TGTGCCAGCAGCTTTATGGGCACTAGAGGCAATGAGCAGTTCTTC
NA TRBJ1-1 TRBV2 NA CASSEQGNTEAFF TGTGCCAGCAGTGAACAGGGGAACACTGAAGCTTTCTTT
NA TRBJ1-4 TRBV5-1 NA CASSLAAANEKLFF TGCGCCAGCAGCTTGGCGGCAGCAAATGAAAAACTGTTTTTT
NA TRBJ1-3 TRBV7-2 NA CASSLRSGNTIYF TGTGCCAGCAGCTTGCGTTCTGGAAACACCATATATTTT
many TRBJ2-3 TRBV9 NA CASSVAVNLGSDTQYF TGTGCCAGCAGCGTAGCGGTGAATTTGGGCTCAGATACGCAGTATTTT
NA TRBJ2-5 TRBV5-1 NA CASSPSPQETQYF TGCGCCAGCAGTCCTAGCCCCCAAGAGACCCAGTACTTC
NA TRBJ2-7 TRBV6-5 NA CASRSTNRDEQYF TGTGCCAGCCGTTCCACGAACCGAGACGAGCAGTACTTC
NA TRBJ1-2 TRBV19 NA CASSFRPLDSPYGYTF TGTGCCAGTAGTTTCCGCCCACTCGACAGTCCCTATGGCTACACCTTC
NA TRBJ2-3 TRBV5-6 NA CASSFSTSTDTQYF TGTGCCAGCAGCTTTTCGACTTCCACGGATACGCAGTATTTT
NA TRBJ2-1 TRBV5-1 NA CASSSPQGWSSYNEQFF TGCGCCAGCAGCTCGCCCCAGGGGTGGAGCTCCTACAATGAGCAGTTCTTC
NA TRBJ2-1 TRBV27 TRBD2 CASSSWDYGGGEQFF TGTGCCAGCAGTTCCTGGGACTACGGGGGGGGTGAGCAGTTCTTC
NA TRBJ1-2 TRBV5-1 NA CASSLSPGNYGYTF TGCGCCAGCAGCTTGAGTCCGGGCAACTATGGCTACACCTTC
once TRBJ1-2 TRBV5-4 NA CASSLGFFGGYTF TGTGCCAGCAGCTTGGGTTTTTTTGGTGGCTACACCTTC
NA TRBJ1-1 TRBV2 NA CASSVTGWAEAFF TGTGCCAGCAGTGTCACAGGGTGGGCTGAAGCTTTCTTT
few TRBJ2-7 TRBV5-1 NA CASSLRGDEQYF TGCGCCAGCAGCTTGCGGGGAGACGAGCAGTACTTC
NA TRBJ2-1 TRBV3-1/TRBV3-2 NA CASSLGNEQFF TGTGCCAGCAGCCTAGGTAATGAGCAGTTCTTC
NA TRBJ1-2 TRBV3-1/TRBV3-2 TRBD1 CASSQVGLTGDFGGYTF TGTGCCAGCAGCCAAGTCGGCCTGACAGGGGATTTTGGCGGCTACACCTTC
NA TRBJ1-2 TRBV27 TRBD1 CASSPTGTGYGYTF TGTGCCAGCAGTCCAACCGGGACAGGGTACGGCTACACCTTC
NA TRBJ1-5 TRBV4-3 NA CASSQDVFGGWQPQHF TGCGCCAGCAGCCAAGATGTCTTTGGAGGGTGGCAGCCCCAGCATTTT
NA TRBJ1-1 TRBV24-1 NA CATSDNRGNTEAFF TGTGCCACCAGTGATAACCGGGGGAACACTGAAGCTTTCTTT
NA TRBJ2-7 TRBV7-2 NA CASSLASREDEQYF TGTGCCAGCAGCTTAGCTTCCAGGGAGGACGAGCAGTACTTC
NA TRBJ2-3 TRBV5-1 NA CASSLGGAGAADTQYF TGCGCCAGCAGCTTGGGGGGGGCGGGAGCCGCAGATACGCAGTATTTT
NA TRBJ2-1 TRBV29-1 TRBD2 CSVASGWANEQFF TGCAGCGTGGCTAGCGGGTGGGCCAATGAGCAGTTCTTC
NA TRBJ2-5 TRBV3-1/TRBV3-2 TRBD2 CASSQGDREGETQYF TGTGCCAGCAGCCAAGGGGACCGGGAGGGAGAGACCCAGTACTTC